This TCR beta chain is drawn from a study of OX40 agonist ivuxolimab in advanced cancers. Study context: People in dose escalation had one of these cancers: hepatocellular carcinoma, melanoma, renal cell or head and neck cancer. Eligibility admitted prior anti-PD-1, anti-PD-L1 or anti-CTLA-4 therapy; approximately 40% had some. The study's findings and limits: Circulating CD4+ and CD8+ T cells showed clonal expansion by week 6 at 0.1 to 3.0 mg/kg.

In regard to this clone: Its antigen is unidentified.

CDR1 and CDR2 from the germline V gene are SGHRS and YFSETQ. With 0 bases removed from V and 1 base from J, the gap between germline ends came to 13 bases. The CDR3 is 16 residues long. The method was immunoSEQ multiplex PCR; TCRdb's version includes in-frame clones alone and lacks a portion of them. The sample records tens of thousands of clones, more than 80% being singletons. This chain joins TRBV5-1 and TRBJ2-5; TRBD1 might be the D (5 bases). The specimen comprised CD4+ or CD8+ T cells sorted from blood, sampled in a trial of the OX40 agonist ivuxolimab. This clonotype originated in an adult with an advanced solid tumor such as melanoma, head and neck, liver or kidney cancer. CDR3 DNA: TGCGCCAGCAGCTTGGATGGCCAGGGAAGCCAAGAGACCCAGTACTTC. Translation: CASSLDGQGSQETQYF.